This T cell receptor beta chain was identified in a study of blood T cell repertoires in COVID-19. Study in general: Both acute and convalescent COVID-19 samples were obtained from the United States, Italy and Spain.

The CDR3 length is 13 residues. V dropped 5 bases and J dropped 7; count of bases not matched to a gene: 6. The germline V gene has CDR1 SEHNR and CDR2 FQNEAQ (reference sequence). Assignments of participants to cohorts depended upon their own reported clinical history. Authors' methods: Nucleated cell counts were estimated from reference gene primer amplification. Clones were sequenced by immunoSEQ multiplex PCR, and TCRdb holds only the in-frame ones, with some missing. D and trimming come from the DNA, and the V and J calls and clone size come from that table. Of roughly 380,000 clones in the sample, roughly 86% are singletons; the top ten hold 1% to 1.5%. In its sample, this clone was seen once.

The chain links TRBV7-9 to TRBJ2-5, with 8 bases fitting TRBD1. The source of this sequence is a man aged 25 to 40 who had recovered from COVID-19. Sequencing was carried out using PBMCs or T cells enriched from blood (not recorded which). The CDR3 DNA follows: TGTGCCAGCAGCCCGACAGGGGCAGGGACCCAGTACTTC. Translating gives CASSPTGAGTQYF.